The 10 T cell receptor beta chains given below trace back to one sample, sequenced in a study of spatial heterogeneity in lung cancer. Study-level findings and limits: The number of expanded tumor alpha and beta chains correlated with mutation number.

These receptors' targets are unknown. The time point: sample taken at primary tumor resection. Using its own MiXCR run on the 5' RACE reads, TCRdb lists one record per CDR3 protein. The repertoire has 8,000 to 9,500 distinct CDR3 sequences, around 7% of them found once; the top ten carry roughly 7.9%. The sample consisted of lung tumor tissue, taken at surgery. All receptors derive from a male donor with early-stage non-small cell lung cancer.

The chain combines TRBV13 with TRBJ1-5; maybe TRBD1 (6 bases). The V gene lost 0 bases and the J gene lost 1 base, with 7 bases spanning the gap. CDR1 and CDR2 (germline): PRHDT, FYEKMQ (reference sequence). The CDR3 contains 15 residues. This CDR3 is CASSLGQGSNQPQHF. Here the CDR3 DNA reads TGTGCCAGCAGCTTAGGACAGGGCAGCAATCAGCCCCAGCATTTT.

This clonotype counts as medium-sized. This rearrangement joins TRBV24-1 to TRBJ2-7; no clear D. V lost 7 bases and J 2 bases, leaving 14 bases between the germline ends. The germline V gene encodes CDR1 KGHDR and CDR2 SFDVKD. The CDR3 runs to 14 residues. The CDR3: CATSGTSSPYEQYF. CDR3 sequence (DNA): TGTGCCACCAGCGGAACGTCCTCCCCCTACGAGCAGTACTTC.

The V and J genes are TRBV5-1 and TRBJ2-7; tentatively, D is TRBD1 (6 bases). Trimming removed 2 bases at V and 2 bases at J, with 20 bases between. Germline lookup yields CDR1 SGHRS and CDR2 YFSETQ. CDR3 size: 17 residues. Here the CDR3 DNA reads TGCGCCAGCAGCTTCAACCCCGCAGGGGAAGGGCCCTACGAGCAGTACTTC. Its translation is CASSFNPAGEGPYEQYF.

This clonotype appeared many times. This chain joins TRBV5-1 and TRBJ2-1, with 10 bases identical to TRBD2. The CDR3 sequence is 15 residues long. V shed 4 bases, J shed 2 bases, and the junction held 3 bases outside the gene matches. Germline CDR1 reads SGHRS; CDR2 reads YFSETQ. CDR3 sequence: CASSELAGTYNEQFF. The CDR3, as DNA: TGCGCCAGCAGCGAACTAGCGGGGACCTACAATGAGCAGTTCTTC.

This clonotype was counted a few times. V and J are TRBV5-1 and TRBJ1-5; 10 bases agree with TRBD1. The germline V gene encodes CDR1 SGHRS and CDR2 YFSETQ. The ends lost 4 bases at V and 6 bases at J; junction bases unmatched: 7. The CDR3 extends over 15 amino acids. The CDR3 protein is CASSPTGGPGQPQHF. CDR3 DNA sequence: TGCGCCAGCAGCCCGACAGGGGGCCCGGGTCAGCCCCAGCATTTT. Together with reference TRBV5-1 and TRBJ1-5, the CDR3 gives the full variable domain: KAGVTQTPRYLIKTRGQQVTLSCSPISGHRSVSWYQQTPGQGLQFLFEYFSETQRNKGNFPGRFSGRQFSNSRSEMNVSTLELGDSALYLCASSPTGGPGQPQHFGDGTRLSIL.

This clonotype appeared many times. The chain is built from TRBV5-1 and TRBJ2-1; 8 bases align to TRBD1. Germline V gene data show CDR1 as SGHRS and CDR2 as YFSETQ. The CDR3 is 14 residues long. The V gene end was trimmed by 2 bases and the J gene end by 4 bases; junction bases not matched to a gene: 2. The chain's CDR3 is CASSFRQGYNEQFF. The CDR3 DNA reads as TGCGCCAGCAGCTTTCGACAGGGGTACAATGAGCAGTTCTTC.

By share, this clonotype counts as medium-sized (0.01 to 0.1%). The CDR3 region is CSAPGFSYNEQFF. The DNA of the CDR3 is TGCAGTGCTCCGGGATTCTCCTACAATGAGCAGTTCTTC. J is TRBJ2-1 and V is TRBV20-1, with D perhaps matching TRBD2 (5 bases). V was cut by 5 bases and J by 0 bases, with 8 bases left in between. The CDR3 consists of 13 residues. The germline V gene encodes CDR1 DFQATT and CDR2 SNEGSKA (reference sequence).

In its sample, this clonotype was seen many times. At one end the junction does not follow the germline gene, possibly because of a read error. The chain is built from TRBV28 and TRBJ2-7; 16 bases are shared with TRBD2. From germline, CDR1 is MDHEN and CDR2 SYDVKM. The CDR3 is 12 residues long. This chain's CDR3 is CASSLPGLAGGF. The DNA for the CDR3 is TGTGCCAGCAGTCTGCCGGGACTAGCGGGAGGGTTC.

This clonotype was seen many times. The genes are TRBV20-1 and TRBJ2-1; 13 nucleotides line up with TRBD2. Trimming took 2 bases from V and 2 from J; bases not matched to a gene: 15. From germline, CDR1 is DFQATT and CDR2 SNEGSKA (reference sequence). CDR3 length: 20 amino acids. CDR3 DNA: TGCAGTGCTAGATCATCTCCGGGACTAGCGGGAATTAGCGCCTACAATGAGCAGTTCTTC. It translates to CSARSSPGLAGISAYNEQFF.

This clonotype was found many times. J is TRBJ2-2 and V is TRBV7-8; 10 bases are shared with TRBD1. This CDR3 spans 16 amino acids. V gave up 7 bases and J gave up 4 bases; unmatched junction bases: 9. The germline V gene has CDR1 SGHVS and CDR2 FQNEAQ. Here the CDR3 reads CASTPFGTGATGELFF. CDR3 in DNA: TGTGCCAGCACCCCGTTCGGGACAGGGGCCACCGGGGAGCTGTTTTTT. The variable domain in full, with the rest retrieved from reference TRBV7-8 and TRBJ2-2, is GAGVSQSPRYKVAKRGQDVALRCDPISGHVSLFWYQQALGQGPEFLTYFQNEAQLDKSGLPSDRFFAERPEGSVSTLKIQRTQQEDSAVYLCASTPFGTGATGELFFGEGSRLTVL.